Listed below are T cell receptor beta chains from one sample, sequenced in a study of cytomegalovirus exposure and HLA in healthy donors. TCRdb's table, derived via immunoSEQ multiplex PCR, lists solely in-frame clones and lacks some. The sample yields about 130,000 clones, approximately 85% seen once. The sample was PBMCs. The receptors shown here come from a boy aged 5 to 17 in good health and CMV-seronegative. CDR3s include the opening cysteine and the closing phenylalanine or tryptophan. D genes are given only for firm matches.

TRBV5-8	TRBD1	TRBJ1-6	CASSFGGGNSPLHF
TRBV7-2	TRBD1	TRBJ2-1	CASSLEATGRYNEQFF
TRBV5-8	TRBD1	TRBJ1-1	CASSSDREQFRSTEAFF
TRBV27	.	TRBJ2-2	CASRGAGTGELFF
TRBV19	.	TRBJ2-7	CASSSGYYEQYF
TRBV6-5	.	TRBJ1-2	CASSTQGKYGYPF
TRBV5-6	.	TRBJ1-6	CASSLSQGQNSPLHF
TRBV10-3	TRBD2	TRBJ2-7	CATLGGGGERWF
TRBV18	.	TRBJ1-5	CASSPISVGGYQPQHF
TRBV5-4	TRBD2	TRBJ2-2	CASSHSGSNTGELFF
TRBV5-1	.	TRBJ2-6	CASSLDRVSGANVLTF
TRBV7-2	.	TRBJ2-7	CATSKQEGTEQYF
TRBV27	TRBD1	TRBJ2-7	CASTATGGNVEQYF
TRBV6-5	.	TRBJ2-3	CASSSALVKDTQYF
TRBV19	TRBD1	TRBJ2-7	CASSIGTGYEQYF